The 10 T cell receptor beta chains given below trace back to one sample, sequenced in a study of identical twins. TCRdb fed the 5' RACE reads into MiXCR, producing one record per CDR3 protein. The data show 120,000 to 150,000 distinct CDR3 sequences, around 3.5% seen once. Sequencing used memory T cells sorted from blood. These receptor sequences come from a man between 18 and 35 years old in good health.

This clonotype came up many times. This chain uses TRBV18 with TRBJ2-7, with TRBD2 matching over 7 bases. The CDR3 has 18 residues. CDR1 is KGHSH and CDR2 is LQKENI in the germline V gene. J was trimmed by 2 bases and V by 1 base; bases with no gene match: 14. The CDR3: CASSPLYGEGPGTYEQYF. The CDR3 nucleotides are TGTGCCAGCTCACCACTTTACGGGGAGGGCCCGGGGACCTACGAGCAGTACTTC.

This clonotype has a count of ten or more. The J gene is TRBJ2-6, the V gene TRBV25-1; a possible D gene is TRBD1 (5 bases). Trimming took off 3 bases at V and 0 bases at J, with 9 bases between the two ends. CDR3 size: 16 residues. The V gene's germline CDR1 is MGHDK and CDR2 SYGVNS. CDR3: CASSESRVSGANVLTF. Here the CDR3 DNA reads TGTGCCAGCAGTGAGTCCAGGGTCTCTGGGGCCAACGTCCTGACTTTC. Variable domain in full (rest from reference TRBV25-1 and TRBJ2-6): EADIYQTPRYLVIGTGKKITLECSQTMGHDKMYWYQQDPGMELHLIHYSYGVNSTEKGDLSSESTVSRIRTEHFPLTLESARPSHTSQYLCASSESRVSGANVLTFGAGSRLTVL.

There are many counts of this clonotype. This rearrangement joins TRBV10-3 to TRBJ2-2; 9 positions agree with TRBD1. The CDR3 extends over 14 amino acids. CDR1 ENHRY and CDR2 SYGVKD come from the germline V gene. The junction had 3 bases not matched to a gene; V was cut back by 6 bases and J by 4 bases. For the CDR3, the DNA is TGTGCCATCAGGGGGACAGGGACCACCGGGGAGCTGTTTTTT. Amino acids: CAIRGTGTTGELFF.

This clonotype has at least ten counts. V is TRBV11-2 and J is TRBJ1-5; D not resolved. Between the trimmed V and J ends, which lost 1 base and 5 bases, there was a span of 18 bases. The CDR3 spans 17 residues. Looked up from germline, CDR1 is SGHAT and CDR2 is FQNNGV. CDR3 DNA sequence: TGTGCCAGCAGCTTAGTAAGTCCAGGCAAATCTTATCAGCCCCAGCATTTT. Encoded protein: CASSLVSPGKSYQPQHF.

This clonotype was seen at least ten times. The chain combines TRBV5-1 with TRBJ2-1; 12 nucleotides match TRBD2. Germline values: CDR1 SGHRS, CDR2 YFSETQ. The CDR3 runs to 17 residues. The junction had 13 bases not matched to a gene; V was cut back by 0 bases and J by 12 bases. The CDR3 region is CASSLETTSGSRNRQFF. The CDR3 DNA reads TGCGCCAGCAGCTTGGAGACGACTAGCGGGAGTCGCAATCGGCAGTTCTTC.

The table lists this clonotype with many counts. This chain connects TRBV15 to TRBJ2-7; D is unresolved. Germline loops: CDR1 LNHNV, CDR2 YYDKDF (reference sequence). The germline V and J ends were trimmed by 1 base and 4 bases, with 11 bases remaining between them. The CDR3 sequence is 14 residues long. The CDR3 nucleotides read TGTGCCACCAGCAGAGGGTGGGGAAGTTACGAGCAGTACGTC. It is translated as CATSRGWGSYEQYV.

This clonotype was seen repeatedly, ten times or more. The V call is TRBV6-2 or TRBV6-3, the J call TRBJ2-2; 8 bases match TRBD1. CDR1 is MNHEY, CDR2 SVGEGT, per germline. V trimming: 5 bases; J trimming: 3 bases; junction bases outside the gene matches: 5. The CDR3 totals 15 residues. The CDR3 DNA reads TGTGCCAGCAGTATTGGGACAGGATACACCGGGGAGCTGTTTTTT. It is translated as CASSIGTGYTGELFF.

This clonotype was detected many times. The chain joins TRBV7-9 to TRBJ1-2; 8 positions match TRBD1. Germline V lookup: CDR1 SEHNR, CDR2 FQNEAQ (reference sequence). V shed 3 bases and J 9 bases; nucleotides not matched to a gene: 3. CDR3 length: 12 amino acids. CDR3 DNA: TGTGCCAGCAGCTTGGACAGGGAGAGCTACACCTTC. It yields the protein CASSLDRESYTF. Drawing the rest from reference TRBV7-9 and TRBJ1-2, the complete variable domain is DTGVSQNPRHKITKRGQNVTFRCDPISEHNRLYWYRQTLGQGPEFLTYFQNEAQLEKSRLLSDRFSAERPKGSFSTLEIQRTEQGDSAMYLCASSLDRESYTFGSGTRLTVV.

This clonotype has a count of ten or more. The CDR3 loop reads CASGPGGKASPLHF. In DNA, the CDR3 is TGTGCCAGCGGACCCGGGGGTAAGGCGTCACCCCTCCACTTT. V usage is TRBV28 and J usage is TRBJ1-6, with D tentatively TRBD1 (5 bases). CDR3 length: 14 amino acids. Germline V gene lookup returns CDR1 MDHEN and CDR2 SYDVKM. V lost 8 bases and J lost 10, with 18 bases in between.

The CDR3 DNA follows: TGTGCCAGCAGCTTATCACCCGCCTACGAGCAGTACTTC. Protein: CASSLSPAYEQYF. This rearrangement joins TRBV11-2 to TRBJ2-7; D is uncertain. There are 13 residues in the CDR3. Germline CDR1 is SGHAT and CDR2 is FQNNGV. The V end lost 2 bases, the J end lost 2 bases, and 7 bases lay between the germline ends.